This T cell receptor (beta chain) appears in the sequencing data of a study of T cells in Graves' hyperthyroidism and ophthalmopathy. Study at large: Initial diagnosis, before any treatment, was when peripheral blood was collected.

TCR beta CDR3 regions were amplified from RNA transcripts. The primer set for the first-round RT-PCR of the TCR CDR3 was HTBI. In TCRdb, the multiplex PCR reads were re-called with MiXCR into one record per CDR3 protein. The top ten hold 34% of the sample, which has 660,000 or so distinct CDR3 sequences, less than 25% seen once. The CDR3 contains 15 residues. CDR1 is SEHNR and CDR2 is FQNEAQ in the germline V gene (reference sequence). The V end was cut by 5 bases, the J end by 9 bases, with 22 bases between. This TCR derives from a man younger than 40 with Graves' ophthalmopathy. Material: blood. The chain is built from TRBV7-9 and TRBJ1-1; tentatively, D is TRBD1 (6 bases). In DNA, the CDR3 is TGTGCCAGCAGCCTCGGCCATATTGACAGGACCCAAGCTTTCTTT. Protein sequence: CASSLGHIDRTQAFF.